This is a list of T cell receptor beta chains from one sample in a study of T cells in Graves' hyperthyroidism and ophthalmopathy. TCRdb passed the multiplex PCR reads through MiXCR, listing each CDR3 protein once. The profile shows some 340,000 distinct CDR3 sequences, approximately 13% of them singletons. The specimen was blood. These receptors were collected from a woman between 40 and 50 years old with Graves' ophthalmopathy. Each CDR3 is given with its conserved first and last residue. A D gene is named only where the DNA matches it firmly. Clone size is shown for a subset of rows, as once, few, many or a class of expanded clone.

j_gene | len | v_gene | d_gene | abundance | CDR3nt | CDR3aa
TRBJ2-5 | 15 | TRBV12-3/TRBV12-4 | TRBD2 | many | TGTGCCAGCAGTTACAGCGGGGGGGCCAAAGAGACCCAGTACTTC | CASSYSGGAKETQYF
TRBJ2-4 | 15 | TRBV12-3/TRBV12-4 | . | many | TGTGCCAGCAGTTCGGTGGGGCATGGCAAAAACATTCAGTACTTC | CASSSVGHGKNIQYF
TRBJ1-6 | 15 | TRBV5-6 | . | . | TGTGCCAGCAGCTTTCACCAGGGGAACGGATCACCCCTCCACTTT | CASSFHQGNGSPLHF
TRBJ2-3 | 15 | TRBV7-9 | . | many | TGTGCCACCCACCCTACTAGCTCTGGGACAGATACGCAGTATTTT | CATHPTSSGTDTQYF
TRBJ1-2 | 13 | TRBV29-1 | TRBD1 | . | TGCAGCGTTCCGGGACAGAGAAACTATGGCTGCACCTTC | CSVPGQRNYGCTF
TRBJ2-7 | 15 | TRBV4-1 | . | few | TGCGCCAGCAGCCGGGCGGGACAGAATTCCTACGAGCAGTACTTC | CASSRAGQNSYEQYF
TRBJ2-1 | 19 | TRBV2 | TRBD1 | many | TGTGCCAGCAGTGACCGGACAGGGGGGCGTCGGAGTACGGCGAATGAGCAGTTCTTC | CASSDRTGGRRSTANEQFF
TRBJ2-3 | 16 | TRBV11-3 | . | many | TGTGCCAGCAGCTTTAGGACCGGACTTTCCACAGATACGCAGTATTTT | CASSFRTGLSTDTQYF
TRBJ2-5 | 13 | TRBV27 | . | many | TGTGCCAGCAGTTCGCCCTACCAAGAGACCCAGTACTTC | CASSSPYQETQYF
TRBJ2-4 | 16 | TRBV5-6 | . | few | TGTGCCAGCAGCTTGGCGGCCCGGCGGGACGGGAACATTCAGTACTTC | CASSLAARRDGNIQYF
TRBJ2-5 | 15 | TRBV25-1 | TRBD1 | few | TGTGCCAGCAGTGAATGGGCAGGGGGCAGTGAGACCCAGTACTTC | CASSEWAGGSETQYF
TRBJ1-1 | 14 | TRBV19 | . | once | TGTGCCAGTAGGTCCCGGTGGGAGGACACTGAAGCTTTCTTT | CASRSRWEDTEAFF
TRBJ2-3 | 19 | TRBV20-1 | TRBD2 | few | TGCAGTGCTGAGGCCCAGGCGGGAGGTACCCAGGTTTTTCCAGATACGCAGTATTTT | CSAEAQAGGTQVFPDTQYF
TRBJ1-2 | 17 | TRBV7-9 | TRBD1 | few | TGTGCCAGCAGCTTATCGGAGTCTGGACAGGGGCTGGGCGGCTACACCTTC | CASSLSESGQGLGGYTF
TRBJ2-1 | 13 | TRBV7-6 | . | few | TGTGCCAGCGGTTCGGCCCAAAGTCATGAGCAGTTCTTC | CASGSAQSHEQFF
TRBJ2-3 | 14 | TRBV5-8 | . | . | TGTGCCAGCAGCCCCCGACCCTCGGGGCATACGCAGTATTTT | CASSPRPSGHTQYF
TRBJ2-3 | 14 | TRBV29-1 | TRBD1 | many | TGCAGCGTTGGAAGGACAGGTCCCGCAGATACGCAGTATTTT | CSVGRTGPADTQYF
TRBJ1-2 | 13 | TRBV30 | . | . | TGTGCCTGGGGGGGGGAGGGCGACTATGGCTACACCTTC | CAWGGEGDYGYTF
TRBJ1-2 | 15 | TRBV20-1 | TRBD1 | . | TGCAGTGCAGGGATCCTGACAGGGGTCTCTATGAGCTACACCTTC | CSAGILTGVSMSYTF
TRBJ2-5 | 18 | TRBV5-1 | TRBD2 | once | TGCGCCAGCAGCTTGGGGACTACTGGCGGGGGGGCCGGTGAGACCCAGTACTTC | CASSLGTTGGGAGETQYF
TRBJ2-1 | 16 | TRBV27 | . | few | TGTGCCAGCAGCCTGGTTCCAGAGTGGGCGGGGAATGAGCAGTTCTTC | CASSLVPEWAGNEQFF
TRBJ2-7 | 13 | TRBV4-1 | . | few | TGCGCCAGCAGCCAAGAGCAGGGTGGCGAGCAGTACTTC | CASSQEQGGEQYF
TRBJ2-2 | 14 | TRBV19 | . | . | TGTGCCAGTAGTAGCAGGATGACCGCCGGGGAGCTGTTTTTT | CASSSRMTAGELFF
TRBJ2-7 | 14 | TRBV28 | . | once | TGTGCCAGCAGTTTCGTGAGGCAGGTCGACGAGCAGTACTTC | CASSFVRQVDEQYF
TRBJ2-5 | 14 | TRBV7-2 | TRBD1 | many | TGTGCCAGCAGCCCCCGGACAGGGCTAGAGACCCAGTACTTC | CASSPRTGLETQYF
TRBJ2-7 | 14 | TRBV7-2 | . | few | TGTGCCAGCAGCTTAGTTAGACAGTTCTACGAGCAGTACTTC | CASSLVRQFYEQYF
TRBJ2-7 | 13 | TRBV20-1 | . | . | TGCAGTGCTAGTTGGGGGTTTGGCTACGAGCAGTACTTC | CSASWGFGYEQYF
TRBJ2-5 | 15 | TRBV20-1 | TRBD2 | few | TGCAGTGCTAGAGATGTAGCGGGAGAGGAGGAGACCCAGTACTTC | CSARDVAGEEETQYF
TRBJ2-2 | 19 | TRBV2 | TRBD1 | many | TGTGCCAGCAGTAACCGACCCACGGCCGGGACAGGAGTTGTCGGGGAGCTGTTTTTT | CASSNRPTAGTGVVGELFF
TRBJ2-1 | 11 | TRBV24-1 | . | many | TGTGCCACCAGTGATTGGGGTGAGCAGTTCTTC | CATSDWGEQFF
TRBJ2-1 | 16 | TRBV9 | TRBD1 | . | TGTGCCAGCAGCGTAGGGCCAGGGGGCTCCTACAATGAGCAGTTCTTC | CASSVGPGGSYNEQFF
TRBJ2-7 | 13 | TRBV7-9 | . | many | TGTGCCAGCAGCCCCCCCCTCGTCAACGAGCAGTACTTC | CASSPPLVNEQYF
TRBJ2-7 | 14 | TRBV5-4 | TRBD2 | many | TGTGCCAGCAGCTTTAGCGGGGGAGCCTACGAGCAGTACTTC | CASSFSGGAYEQYF
TRBJ2-4 | 13 | TRBV2 | TRBD1 | many | TGTGCCAGCAGAGGACAGGGCGGGAACATTCAGTACTTC | CASRGQGGNIQYF
TRBJ1-6 | 15 | TRBV6-1 | TRBD1 | . | TGTGCCAGCAGGGGTAACGGCAGGGGGAATTCACCCCTCCACTTT | CASRGNGRGNSPLHF
TRBJ2-2 | 15 | TRBV19 | TRBD1 | many | TGTGCCAGTAGTCTCGGGACAGGGGGCGCCGGGGAGCTGTTTTTT | CASSLGTGGAGELFF
TRBJ2-2 | 15 | TRBV11-3 | . | . | TGTGCCAGCAGCTCTTATTCGGACAGTCCCGGGGAGCTGTTTTTT | CASSSYSDSPGELFF
TRBJ2-7 | 15 | TRBV5-6 | . | few | TGTGCCAGCAGCTTTGGCGTTCGGGGGTTTTACGAGCAGTACTTC | CASSFGVRGFYEQYF
TRBJ2-2 | 14 | TRBV20-1 | . | many | TGCAGTGCTAGGGACATGGCCCTCACCGGGGAGCTGTTTTTT | CSARDMALTGELFF
TRBJ2-1 | 14 | TRBV27 | . | . | TGTGCCAGCAGTTTAATGGGGCCGAGGAATGAGCAGTTCTTC | CASSLMGPRNEQFF
TRBJ2-7 | 15 | TRBV7-6 | TRBD1 | . | TGTGCCAGCAGCCTGGGACAGGGTTTGTTGTCCGAGCAGTACTTC | CASSLGQGLLSEQYF
TRBJ1-2 | 14 | TRBV3-1 | . | few | TGTGCCAGCAGCCAAGGGGGCGGAAACTATGGCTACACCTTC | CASSQGGGNYGYTF
TRBJ1-1 | 14 | TRBV5-6 | . | . | TGTGCCAGCAGAAAGGGACGTAGTAACACTGAAGCTTTCTTT | CASRKGRSNTEAFF
TRBJ2-7 | 15 | TRBV10-3 | . | few | TGTGCCATCAGTGAGCTAGGGGCCCCCTCCTACGAGCAGTACTTC | CAISELGAPSYEQYF
TRBJ1-1 | 15 | TRBV20-1 | . | many | TGCAGTGCTAGTCAACAGGGATTATGGAACACTGAAGCTTTCTTT | CSASQQGLWNTEAFF
TRBJ2-4 | 15 | TRBV6-5 | TRBD2 | . | TGTGCCAGCAGTTACTCCGCGGGGGTGGAAAACATTCAGTACTTC | CASSYSAGVENIQYF
TRBJ2-3 | 15 | TRBV2 | TRBD1 | many | TGTGCCACCCAACGGGACAGGCGAATCAGGGATACGCAGTATTTT | CATQRDRRIRDTQYF
TRBJ2-2 | 13 | TRBV20-1 | . | . | TGCAGTGCTAGAGACAGGGTGCGCGTGGAGCTGTTTTTT | CSARDRVRVELFF
TRBJ2-2 | 15 | TRBV10-2 | . | many | TGCGCCAGCAATATCGGGGGTGGGAACACCGGGGAGCTGTTTTTT | CASNIGGGNTGELFF
TRBJ2-1 | 12 | TRBV20-1 | . | . | TGCAGTGCTAGAATTCCAGGGTCTGAGCAGTTCTTC | CSARIPGSEQFF